This T cell receptor beta chain was identified during a study of blood T cell repertoires in COVID-19. Per the original methods: Amplifying reference gene primers gave estimates of nucleated cell counts. Profiled with immunoSEQ multiplex PCR; TCRdb holds only in-frame clones, not every one. The DNA gave D and trimming, while V, J and clone size come from that table. The table lists about 210,000 clones, about 86% of them singletons. This clone was seen only a few times. Cohorts were determined from participant-reported clinical history. V dropped 0 bases and J dropped 1 base, with 9 bases sitting between them. The V gene's germline CDR1 is MGHDK and CDR2 SYGVNS. The CDR3 spans 15 residues.

This receptor was identified in a woman aged 40 to 50 with acute COVID-19. The specimen sequenced was PBMCs or T cells enriched from blood (not recorded which). The V call is TRBV25-1, the J call TRBJ2-5, with no clear D. The CDR3 loop reads CASSEYKRLQETQYF. Written as DNA, the CDR3 is TGTGCCAGCAGTGAATATAAGAGGCTCCAAGAGACCCAGTACTTC.